This T cell receptor (beta chain) was sequenced for a study of CD8+ T cells in alopecia areata. Study information: For the treated group, dosing was oral tofacitinib at 5 to 10 mg twice daily.

Sampling of alopecia areata patients yielded lesional scalp punch biopsies as well as peripheral blood. Sequencing templates came from extracted RNA that was reverse transcribed into cDNA. Here immunoSEQ multiplex PCR was the method, and the copy in TCRdb shows in-frame clones only, minus some. The sample consists of hundreds of thousands of clones, roughly two thirds of them appearing once. Study-level results: Scalp data also include sequences from resident alphabeta T cells of normal skin.

Remarks on this clone: Its matching antigen is unknown.

This TCR derives from a human donor with alopecia areata. Sequences were derived from CD4+ T cells sorted from blood, sampled at week 0.

The DNA of the CDR3 is TGCAGCGTCTCCTGGGCGCAGGGAAATGAGCAGTTCTTC. Translated, it gives CSVSWAQGNEQFF. This rearrangement joins TRBV29-1 to TRBJ2-1; D is perhaps TRBD1 (5 bases). The germline V gene encodes CDR1 SQVTM and CDR2 ANQGSEA. V was shortened by 6 bases and J by 7 bases, with 16 bases between the two germline ends. This CDR3 comprises 13 residues.